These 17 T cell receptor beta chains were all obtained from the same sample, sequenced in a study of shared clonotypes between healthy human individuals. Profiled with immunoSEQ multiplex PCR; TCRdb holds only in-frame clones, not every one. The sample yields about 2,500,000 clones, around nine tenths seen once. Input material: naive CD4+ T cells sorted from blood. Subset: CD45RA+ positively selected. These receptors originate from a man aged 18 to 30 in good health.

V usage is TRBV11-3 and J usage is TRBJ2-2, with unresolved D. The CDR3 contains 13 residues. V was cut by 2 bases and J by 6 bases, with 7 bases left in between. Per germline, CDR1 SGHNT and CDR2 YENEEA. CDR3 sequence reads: CASSLLASGELFF. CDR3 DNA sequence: TGTGCCAGCAGCTTACTGGCTTCCGGGGAGCTGTTTTTT.

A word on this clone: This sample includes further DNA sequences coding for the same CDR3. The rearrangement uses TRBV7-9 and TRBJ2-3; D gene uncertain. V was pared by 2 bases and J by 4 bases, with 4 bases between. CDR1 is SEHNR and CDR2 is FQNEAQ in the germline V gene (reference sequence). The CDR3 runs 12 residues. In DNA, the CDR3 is TGTGCCAGCAGCTTATCTTCAGATACGCAGTATTTT. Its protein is CASSLSSDTQYF.

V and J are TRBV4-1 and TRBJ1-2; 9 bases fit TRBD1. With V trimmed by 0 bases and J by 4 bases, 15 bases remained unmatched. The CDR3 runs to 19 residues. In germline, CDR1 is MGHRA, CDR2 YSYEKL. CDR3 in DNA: TGCGCCAGCAGCCAAGATAGAGGTTCGGCCGGGACAGGGATCTATGGCTACACCTTC. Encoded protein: CASSQDRGSAGTGIYGYTF.

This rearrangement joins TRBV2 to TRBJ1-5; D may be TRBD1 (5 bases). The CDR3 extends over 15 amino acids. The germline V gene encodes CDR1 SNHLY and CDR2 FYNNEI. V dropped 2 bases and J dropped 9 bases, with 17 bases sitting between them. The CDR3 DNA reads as TGTGCCAGCAGTGAATTAGCGACAGCCGTCGGGCCCCAGCATTTT. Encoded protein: CASSELATAVGPQHF. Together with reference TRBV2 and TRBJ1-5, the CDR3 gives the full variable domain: EPEVTQTPSHQVTQMGQEVILRCVPISNHLYFYWYRQILGQKVEFLVSFYNNEISEKSEIFDDQFSVERPDGSNFTLKIRSTKLEDSAMYFCASSELATAVGPQHFGDGTRLSIL.

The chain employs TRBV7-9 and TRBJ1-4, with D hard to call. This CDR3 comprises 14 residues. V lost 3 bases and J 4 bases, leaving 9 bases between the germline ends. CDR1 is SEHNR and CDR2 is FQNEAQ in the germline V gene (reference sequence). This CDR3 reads CASSLSELNEKLFF. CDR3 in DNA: TGTGCCAGCAGCTTGTCGGAACTTAATGAAAAACTGTTTTTT.

CDR3 loop: CASSWGGTGPDTQYF. The CDR3 DNA reads as TGTGCCAGTAGTTGGGGAGGGACAGGGCCAGATACGCAGTATTTT. V is TRBV19 and J is TRBJ2-3; 9 nucleotides match TRBD1. The V gene's germline CDR1 is LNHDA and CDR2 SQIVND (reference sequence). The CDR3 totals 15 residues. Trimming took 5 bases from V and 4 from J; bases not matched to a gene: 7.

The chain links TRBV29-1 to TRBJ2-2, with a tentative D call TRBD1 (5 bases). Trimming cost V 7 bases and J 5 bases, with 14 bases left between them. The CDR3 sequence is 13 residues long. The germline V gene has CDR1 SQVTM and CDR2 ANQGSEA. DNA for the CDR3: TGCAGCGGAAAGATGCAGGGAACCGGGGAGCTGTTTTTT. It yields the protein CSGKMQGTGELFF.

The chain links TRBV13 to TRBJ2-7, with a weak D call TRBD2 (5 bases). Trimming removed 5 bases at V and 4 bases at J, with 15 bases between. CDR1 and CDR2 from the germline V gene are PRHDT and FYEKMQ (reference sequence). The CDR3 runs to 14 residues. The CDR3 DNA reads TGTGCCAGCAGCCCGTTTGGAAGGGAGTACGAGCAGTACTTC. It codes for CASSPFGREYEQYF.

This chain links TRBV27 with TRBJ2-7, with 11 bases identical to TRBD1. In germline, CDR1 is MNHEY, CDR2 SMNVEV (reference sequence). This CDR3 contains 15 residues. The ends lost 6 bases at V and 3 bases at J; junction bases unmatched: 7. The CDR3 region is CASRGTGTGGYEQYF. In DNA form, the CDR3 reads TGTGCCAGCAGAGGAACCGGGACAGGGGGCTACGAGCAGTACTTC.

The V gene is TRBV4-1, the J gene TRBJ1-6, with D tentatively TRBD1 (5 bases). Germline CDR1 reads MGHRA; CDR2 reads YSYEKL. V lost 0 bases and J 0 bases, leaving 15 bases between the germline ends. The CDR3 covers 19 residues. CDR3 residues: CASSQERSGGSSYNSPLHF. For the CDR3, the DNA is TGCGCCAGCAGCCAAGAAAGGAGCGGGGGGTCCTCCTATAATTCACCCCTCCACTTT.

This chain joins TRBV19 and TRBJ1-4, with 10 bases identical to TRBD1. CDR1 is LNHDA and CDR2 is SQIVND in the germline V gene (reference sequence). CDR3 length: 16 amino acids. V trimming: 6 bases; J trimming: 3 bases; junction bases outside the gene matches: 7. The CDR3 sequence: CASSRGQGWANEKLFF. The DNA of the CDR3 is TGTGCCAGTAGCCGGGGACAGGGGTGGGCTAATGAAAAACTGTTTTTT. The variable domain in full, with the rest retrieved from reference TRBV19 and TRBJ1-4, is DGGITQSPKYLFRKEGQNVTLSCEQNLNHDAMYWYRQDPGQGLRLIYYSQIVNDFQKGDIAEGYSVSREKKESFPLTVTSAQKNPTAFYLCASSRGQGWANEKLFFGSGTQLSVL.

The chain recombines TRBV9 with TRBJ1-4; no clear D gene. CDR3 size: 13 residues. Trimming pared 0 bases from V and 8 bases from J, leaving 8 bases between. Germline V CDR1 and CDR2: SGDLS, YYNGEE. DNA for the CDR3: TGTGCCAGCAGCGTAGCTTCGGGAGAAAAACTGTTTTTT. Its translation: CASSVASGEKLFF.

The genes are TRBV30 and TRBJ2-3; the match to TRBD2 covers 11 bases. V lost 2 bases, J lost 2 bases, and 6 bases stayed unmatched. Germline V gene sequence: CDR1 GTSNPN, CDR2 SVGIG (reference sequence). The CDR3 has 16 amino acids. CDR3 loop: CAWSTASGGSTDTQYF. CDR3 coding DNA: TGTGCCTGGAGTACGGCTAGCGGGGGGTCCACAGATACGCAGTATTTT.

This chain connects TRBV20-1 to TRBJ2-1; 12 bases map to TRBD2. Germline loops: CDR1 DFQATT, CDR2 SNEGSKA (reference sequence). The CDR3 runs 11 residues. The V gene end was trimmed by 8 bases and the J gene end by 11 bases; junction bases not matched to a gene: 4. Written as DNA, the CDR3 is TGCAGTACTGGACTAGCGGGAAAGCAGTTCTTC. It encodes CSTGLAGKQFF.

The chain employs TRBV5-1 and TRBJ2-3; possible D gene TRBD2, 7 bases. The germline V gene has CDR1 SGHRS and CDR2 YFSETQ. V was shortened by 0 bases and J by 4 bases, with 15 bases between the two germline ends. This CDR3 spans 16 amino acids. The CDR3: CASSLGPGGGSDTQYF. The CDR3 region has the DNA TGCGCCAGCAGCTTGGGGCCGGGGGGCGGATCAGATACGCAGTATTTT.

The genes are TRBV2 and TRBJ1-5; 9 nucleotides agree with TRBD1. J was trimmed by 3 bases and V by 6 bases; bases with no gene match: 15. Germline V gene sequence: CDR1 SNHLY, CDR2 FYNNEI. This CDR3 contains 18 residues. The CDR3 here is CASSSFGTGIRNNQPQHF. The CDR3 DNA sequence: TGTGCCAGCAGCTCATTCGGGACAGGGATCAGGAACAATCAGCCCCAGCATTTT.

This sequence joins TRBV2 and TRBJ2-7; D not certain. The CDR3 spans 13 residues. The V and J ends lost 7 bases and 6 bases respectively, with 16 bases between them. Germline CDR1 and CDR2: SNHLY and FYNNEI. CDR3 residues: CASTPTFLGEQYF. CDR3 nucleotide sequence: TGTGCCAGCACTCCCACGTTCCTGGGCGAGCAGTACTTC.